These T cell receptor beta chains were read from a single sample in a study of T cell responses to AZD1222 COVID-19 vaccine. The data were produced by immunoSEQ multiplex PCR, yet TCRdb's version contains in-frame clones alone and is incomplete. The table lists some 120,000 clones, about 90% of them singletons, with just over 9.5% in the top ten. The specimen comprised peripheral blood, sampled on day 0 of AZD1222 vaccination. These receptors all stem from an adult in good health. Each CDR3 is given without its conserved first and last residue. Expanded clones get a size class; other rows say once, few or many, or leave the size out.

clone_size v_call cdr3_aa
NA TRBV2 ASRDRDDQPQH
few TRBV7-9 AYAPGSNSPLH
NA TRBV4-1 ASSLGADGSSYNSPLH
NA TRBV3-1/TRBV3-2 ASSQGLAGSNEQF
NA TRBV3-1/TRBV3-2 ASSRRDRGFLANYGYT
NA TRBV4-3 ASSQVYRGDTEAF
NA TRBV24-1 ATSDKFAHYGYT
NA TRBV7-2 ASSLATGVEQY
NA TRBV24-1 ATSGRTGGYQPQH
NA TRBV7-8 ASSSRTGGSNQPQH
NA TRBV3-1/TRBV3-2 ASSHRHSNQPQH
NA TRBV12-5 ASGNRERGLSTDTQY
NA TRBV18 ASSFSLEQF
few TRBV19 ASSLSSGTGGQPQH